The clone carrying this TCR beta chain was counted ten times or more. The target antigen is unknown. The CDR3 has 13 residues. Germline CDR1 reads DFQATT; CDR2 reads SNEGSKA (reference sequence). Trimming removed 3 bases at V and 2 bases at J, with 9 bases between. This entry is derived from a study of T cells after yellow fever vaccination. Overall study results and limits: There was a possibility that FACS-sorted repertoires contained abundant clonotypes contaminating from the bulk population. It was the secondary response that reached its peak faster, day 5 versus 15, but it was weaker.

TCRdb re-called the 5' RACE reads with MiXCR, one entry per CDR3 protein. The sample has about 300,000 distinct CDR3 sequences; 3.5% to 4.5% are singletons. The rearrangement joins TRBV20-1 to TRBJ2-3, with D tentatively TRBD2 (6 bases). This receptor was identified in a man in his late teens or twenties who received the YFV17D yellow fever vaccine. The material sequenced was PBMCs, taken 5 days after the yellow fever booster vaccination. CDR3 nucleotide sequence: TGCAGTGCTAGCGGGGGTTACACAGATACGCAGTATTTT. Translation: CSASGGYTDTQYF.